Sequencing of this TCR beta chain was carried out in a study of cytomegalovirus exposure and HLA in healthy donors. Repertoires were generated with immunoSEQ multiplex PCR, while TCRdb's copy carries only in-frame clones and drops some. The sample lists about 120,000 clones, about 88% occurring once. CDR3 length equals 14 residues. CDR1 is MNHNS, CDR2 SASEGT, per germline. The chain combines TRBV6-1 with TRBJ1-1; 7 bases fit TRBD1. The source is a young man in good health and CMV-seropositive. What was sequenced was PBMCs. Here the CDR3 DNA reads TGTGAACCCCACAGGGGCCCCAGGAACACTGAAGCTTTCTTT. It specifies CEPHRGPRNTEAFF.